The clone carrying this TCR beta chain occurred once. The antigen is not known. As to time point: week 47, end of study. Mutant IDH1 20-mer peptide, at 300 ug, made up each vaccine dose, with topical imiquimod. This record belongs to a study of a mutant IDH1 vaccine in newly diagnosed glioma. The junction had 7 bases not matched to a gene; V was cut back by 1 base and J by 5 bases. Germline V gene sequence: CDR1 MGHDK, CDR2 SYGVNS. The CDR3 runs to 15 residues. The assay was immunoSEQ multiplex PCR, and TCRdb's table has in-frame clones only and misses some. The repertoire consists of about 50,000 clones, with about four fifths occurring once and the leading ten covering under 4.5%.

This receptor was taken from a woman in her 30s with glioma. Some clones in this sample may be carry-over from other donors' samples. Here the sequenced sample was PBMCs, taken from a glioma patient whose treatment included an IDH1 peptide vaccine. The V and J genes are TRBV25-1 and TRBJ2-7, with 8 bases aligning to TRBD1. CDR3 DNA: TGTGCCAGCAGTGAATGGGGGCAGGGGGCGAACGAGCAGTACTTC. This sequence encodes CASSEWGQGANEQYF.